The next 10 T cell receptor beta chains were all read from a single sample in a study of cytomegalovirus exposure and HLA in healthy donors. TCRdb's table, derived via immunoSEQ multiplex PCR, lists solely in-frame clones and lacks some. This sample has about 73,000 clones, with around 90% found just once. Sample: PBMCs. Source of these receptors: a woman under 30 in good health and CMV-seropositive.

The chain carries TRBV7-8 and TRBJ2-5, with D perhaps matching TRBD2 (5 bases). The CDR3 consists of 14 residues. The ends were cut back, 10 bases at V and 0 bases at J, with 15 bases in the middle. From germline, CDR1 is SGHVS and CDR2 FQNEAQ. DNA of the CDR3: TGTGCCACGGTTGCTCCGGGGTACCAAGAGACCCAGTACTTC. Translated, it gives CATVAPGYQETQYF.

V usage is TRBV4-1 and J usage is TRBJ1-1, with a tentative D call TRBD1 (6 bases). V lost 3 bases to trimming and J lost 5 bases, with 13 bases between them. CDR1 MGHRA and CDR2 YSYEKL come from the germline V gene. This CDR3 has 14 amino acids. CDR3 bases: TGCGCCAGCAGCCAGAAACAGGGTGGAACTGAAGCTTTCTTT. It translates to CASSQKQGGTEAFF.

The CDR3 loop is CASWIGQDILNYGYTF. Here the CDR3 DNA reads TGTGCCAGCTGGATTGGACAGGATATACTGAACTATGGCTACACCTTC. The genes are TRBV6-6 and TRBJ1-2; 7 bases align to TRBD1. The CDR3 spans 16 residues. The V gene's germline CDR1 is MNHNY and CDR2 SVGAGI (reference sequence). The junction had 14 bases not matched to a gene; V was cut back by 8 bases and J by 2 bases.

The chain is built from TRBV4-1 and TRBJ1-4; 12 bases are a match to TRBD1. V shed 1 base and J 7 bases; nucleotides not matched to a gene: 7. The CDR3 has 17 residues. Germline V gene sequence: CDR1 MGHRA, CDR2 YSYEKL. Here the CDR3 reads CASSQVGTGGAGEKLFF. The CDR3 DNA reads TGCGCCAGCAGCCAAGTCGGGACAGGGGGCGCAGGTGAAAAACTGTTTTTT.

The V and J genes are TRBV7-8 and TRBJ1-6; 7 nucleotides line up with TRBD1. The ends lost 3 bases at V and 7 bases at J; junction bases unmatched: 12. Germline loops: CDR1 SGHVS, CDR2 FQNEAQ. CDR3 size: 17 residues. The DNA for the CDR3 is TGTGCCAGCAGCTTGAACGCCGGGACAGCTCCCAATTCACCCCTCCACTTT. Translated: CASSLNAGTAPNSPLHF. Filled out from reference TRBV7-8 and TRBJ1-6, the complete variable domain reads GAGVSQSPRYKVAKRGQDVALRCDPISGHVSLFWYQQALGQGPEFLTYFQNEAQLDKSGLPSDRFFAERPEGSVSTLKIQRTQQEDSAVYLCASSLNAGTAPNSPLHFGNGTRLTVT.

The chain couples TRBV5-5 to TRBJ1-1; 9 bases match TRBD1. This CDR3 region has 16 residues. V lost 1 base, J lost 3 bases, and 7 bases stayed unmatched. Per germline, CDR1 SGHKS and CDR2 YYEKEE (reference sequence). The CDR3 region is CASSLLQGAADTEAFF. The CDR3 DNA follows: TGTGCCAGCAGCTTGTTACAGGGGGCGGCGGACACTGAAGCTTTCTTT.

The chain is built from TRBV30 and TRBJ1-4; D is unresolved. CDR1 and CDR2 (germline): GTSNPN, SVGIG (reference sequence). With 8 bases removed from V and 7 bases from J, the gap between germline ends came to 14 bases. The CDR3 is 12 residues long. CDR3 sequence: CAGGISPEKLFF. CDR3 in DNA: TGTGCCGGAGGGATCTCCCCTGAAAAACTGTTTTTT.

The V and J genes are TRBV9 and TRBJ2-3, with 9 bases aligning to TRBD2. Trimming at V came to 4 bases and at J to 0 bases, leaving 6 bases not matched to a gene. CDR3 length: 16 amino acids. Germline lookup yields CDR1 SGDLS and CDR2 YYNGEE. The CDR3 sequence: CASSHSGRASTDTQYF. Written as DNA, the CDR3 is TGTGCCAGCAGCCATAGCGGGAGAGCTAGCACAGATACGCAGTATTTT.

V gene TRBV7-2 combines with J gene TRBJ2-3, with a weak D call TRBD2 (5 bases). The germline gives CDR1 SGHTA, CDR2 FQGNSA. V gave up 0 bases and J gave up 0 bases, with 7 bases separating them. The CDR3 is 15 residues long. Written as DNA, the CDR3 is TGTGCCAGCAGCTTAGCGGCGGGTAGCACAGATACGCAGTATTTT. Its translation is CASSLAAGSTDTQYF.

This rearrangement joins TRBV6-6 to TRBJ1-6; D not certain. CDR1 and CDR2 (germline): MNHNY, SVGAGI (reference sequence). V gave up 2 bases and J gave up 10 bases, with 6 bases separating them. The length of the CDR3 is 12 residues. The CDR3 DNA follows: TGTGCCAGCAGTTACGCGGAATCACCCCTCCACTTT. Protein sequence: CASSYAESPLHF.